This entry lists 28 T cell receptor beta chains sequenced from one sample in a study of blood T cell repertoires in COVID-19. This table comes from immunoSEQ multiplex PCR, and its TCRdb copy is limited to in-frame clones, with some not included. The repertoire holds approximately 120,000 clones, 65% to 90% seen once, with over 20% in the top ten. The sample taken for sequencing was peripheral blood. The source of these receptors is a woman of 80 years or more with acute or convalescent COVID-19.

The chain links TRBV9 to TRBJ1-2; D is unclear. The CDR3 has 13 residues. Germline CDR1 reads SGDLS; CDR2 reads YYNGEE. Trimming shortened V by 0 bases and J by 0 bases, and 3 bases separated the two germline ends. CDR3 DNA: TGTGCCAGCAGCGTAGGCGCTAACTATGGCTACACCTTC. Translated, it gives CASSVGANYGYTF.

This clone has more than one count but fewer than ten. The chain combines TRBV6-2 or TRBV6-3 with TRBJ1-6; D gene ambiguous. CDR3 length equals 15 residues. V gave up 4 bases and J gave up 10 bases, with 17 bases separating them. Germline V lookup: CDR1 MNHEY, CDR2 SVGEGT. CDR3 DNA sequence: TGTGCCAGCAGTTTCCGATCCTTGGTGGGCTCACCCCTCCACTTT. Its protein is CASSFRSLVGSPLHF.

J is TRBJ1-1 and V is TRBV6-1, with D perhaps matching TRBD1 (5 bases). Per germline, CDR1 MNHNS and CDR2 SASEGT. This CDR3 is built from 11 residues. With 8 bases removed from V and 7 bases from J, the gap between germline ends came to 11 bases. The chain's CDR3 is CASFWGGEAFF. The CDR3 bases are TGTGCCAGCTTTTGGGGGGGTGAAGCTTTCTTT.

This rearrangement joins TRBV29-1 to TRBJ1-2; D is possibly TRBD1 (6 bases). The V and J ends lost 4 bases and 7 bases respectively, with 13 bases between them. CDR1 and CDR2 (germline): SQVTM, ANQGSEA. CDR3 length: 12 amino acids. The CDR3 DNA reads TGCAGCGTTGTGAGGGCCAGGGGTGGCTACACCTTC. This encodes CSVVRARGGYTF.

This clone has only a few counts. The V call is TRBV7-2, the J call TRBJ2-7; TRBD2 aligns across 10 bases. This CDR3 has 14 residues. The V gene's germline CDR1 is SGHTA and CDR2 FQGNSA. The ends lost 2 bases at V and 7 bases at J; junction bases unmatched: 5. CDR3 in DNA: TGTGCCAGCAGCTTAACTAGCGGGGTGGAAGAGCAGTACGTC. Protein sequence: CASSLTSGVEEQYV.

The chain recombines TRBV6-2 or TRBV6-3 with TRBJ1-5; D is perhaps TRBD1 (6 bases). This CDR3 has 15 residues. Trimming left V 6 bases short and J 1 base short, with 13 bases between. CDR1 and CDR2 from the germline V gene are MNHEY and SVGEGT. The CDR3, as DNA: TGTGCCAGCAGCTTCAGGGGAAAGAGCAATCAGCCCCAGCATTTT. Protein: CASSFRGKSNQPQHF.

This chain uses TRBV7-9 with TRBJ2-2; D remains ambiguous. Germline V CDR1 and CDR2: SEHNR, FQNEAQ (reference sequence). The CDR3 runs 13 residues. The germline V and J ends were trimmed by 5 bases and 6 bases, with 10 bases remaining between them. The CDR3 DNA reads as TGTGCCAGCAGCCACCTAGAGTCCGGGGAGCTGTTTTTT. This sequence encodes CASSHLESGELFF.

This clone has only one observation. The gene calls are TRBV14 and TRBJ1-1, with D possibly being TRBD1 (6 bases). CDR1 is SGHDN and CDR2 is FVKESK in the germline V gene. This CDR3 region has 15 residues. Trimming cost V 6 bases and J 4 bases, with 18 bases left between them. CDR3 coding DNA: TGTGCCAGCAGTTTAACGGGGACATATCGCACTGAAGCTTTCTTT. Residues: CASSLTGTYRTEAFF.

J is TRBJ2-7 and V is TRBV7-2, with 7 nucleotides matching TRBD1. J lost 3 bases, V lost 4 bases, and 9 bases had no gene match. CDR1 and CDR2 from the germline V gene are SGHTA and FQGNSA. The CDR3 loop spans 15 amino acids. The CDR3 reads CASSSEPGQSYEQYF. As DNA, the CDR3 is TGTGCCAGCAGCTCGGAGCCGGGACAGAGCTACGAGCAGTACTTC.

The CDR3 DNA reads TGTGCCAGCAGTGATTGGTCAGGGTACGAAAAACTGTTTTTT. Amino acid sequence: CASSDWSGYEKLFF. This rearrangement joins TRBV2 to TRBJ1-4; D perhaps matches TRBD1 (5 bases). The length of the CDR3 is 14 residues. Germline CDR1 is SNHLY and CDR2 is FYNNEI. Trimming took off 3 bases at V and 8 bases at J, with 13 bases between the two ends.

The sample holds one count of this clone. V usage is TRBV5-1 and J usage is TRBJ2-1, with 8 nucleotides matching TRBD1. The CDR3 contains 14 residues. Per the germline V gene, CDR1 is SGHRS and CDR2 is YFSETQ. Trimming removed 4 bases from V and 5 bases from J; junction bases left unmatched: 5. The CDR3 here is CASSPGQVNNEQFF. In DNA, the CDR3 is TGCGCCAGCAGCCCGGGACAGGTAAACAATGAGCAGTTCTTC.

The chain employs TRBV6-5 and TRBJ1-1; 9 bases are shared with TRBD1. CDR1 is MNHEY and CDR2 is SVGAGI in the germline V gene. V lost 4 bases to trimming and J lost 7 bases; unmatched junction nucleotides: 10. The CDR3 consists of 15 residues. CDR3 loop: CASSSVITGGGEAFF. CDR3 bases: TGTGCCAGCAGTTCGGTAATTACAGGGGGCGGTGAAGCTTTCTTT.

For the CDR3, the DNA is TGCGCCAGCAGCCAAGTAATCGGTTCACCCCTCCACTTT. Its protein product is CASSQVIGSPLHF. V usage is TRBV4-1 and J usage is TRBJ1-6; D unresolved. V dropped 1 base and J dropped 9 bases, with 7 bases sitting between them. The CDR3 consists of 13 residues. Germline values: CDR1 MGHRA, CDR2 YSYEKL.

The chain couples TRBV28 to TRBJ1-4, with 8 positions matching TRBD1. Germline lookup yields CDR1 MDHEN and CDR2 SYDVKM. CDR3 size: 17 residues. The ends lost 5 bases at V and 0 bases at J; junction bases unmatched: 8. CDR3 protein: CASSPGTGRATNEKLFF. Written as DNA, the CDR3 is TGTGCCAGCAGTCCCGGGACAGGAAGAGCAACTAATGAAAAACTGTTTTTT.

The chain employs TRBV25-1 and TRBJ1-2; maybe TRBD1 (5 bases). CDR3 length: 15 amino acids. V gave up 5 bases and J gave up 0 bases, with 13 bases separating them. The germline CDR1 and CDR2 sequences are MGHDK and SYGVNS. The CDR3 loop is CASSPPGGTNYGYTF. The CDR3 nucleotides are TGTGCCAGCAGTCCACCGGGGGGAACTAACTATGGCTACACCTTC.

The chain is built from TRBV5-1 and TRBJ2-1, with D possibly TRBD2 on 5 matching bases. CDR3 size: 15 residues. The V gene's germline CDR1 is SGHRS and CDR2 YFSETQ. V lost 6 bases and J lost 0, with 13 bases in between. The CDR3 sequence: CASTPTAGSYNEQFF. The CDR3 coding sequence is TGCGCCAGCACCCCCACGGCGGGCTCCTACAATGAGCAGTTCTTC.

The chain employs TRBV5-1 and TRBJ2-1; 9 bases line up with TRBD2. The length of the CDR3 is 17 residues. Germline CDR1 reads SGHRS; CDR2 reads YFSETQ. The junction had 16 bases not matched to a gene; V was cut back by 4 bases and J by 8 bases. CDR3 residues: CASSRRASGTVGDEQFF. For the CDR3, the DNA is TGCGCCAGCAGCCGGCGGGCTAGCGGGACGGTTGGGGATGAGCAGTTCTTC.

V is TRBV18 and J is TRBJ2-1; no clear D gene. Deletions cut 4 bases from V and 7 bases from J, with 14 bases between. CDR1 is KGHSH, CDR2 LQKENI, per germline. The CDR3 extends over 14 amino acids. CDR3 coding DNA: TGTGCCAGCTCACGATCCCGACACGATAATGAGCAGTTCTTC. Translating gives CASSRSRHDNEQFF.

The V call is TRBV4-3, the J call TRBJ1-2, with a tentative D call TRBD1 (5 bases). Per the germline V gene, CDR1 is LGHNA and CDR2 is YSLEER. V lost 0 bases and J 2 bases, leaving 16 bases between the germline ends. The CDR3 consists of 17 residues. The CDR3 nucleotides are TGCGCCAGCAGCCAAGAGGGGCCAGGGCGGGGAAACTATGGCTACACCTTC. Its protein is CASSQEGPGRGNYGYTF.

V is TRBV4-2 and J is TRBJ1-4; D may be TRBD1 (6 bases). CDR1 is LGHNA and CDR2 is YNFKEQ in the germline V gene. CDR3 length equals 15 residues. The V end was cut by 4 bases, the J end by 8 bases, with 17 bases between. The CDR3 loop reads CASSPGTPTGEKLFF. The CDR3 nucleotides are TGTGCCAGCAGCCCCGGGACACCGACCGGGGAAAAACTGTTTTTT.

Written as DNA, the CDR3 is TGTGCCAGCAGGCCCGACATAGCGCACGGCTACACCTTC. Translation gives CASRPDIAHGYTF. The chain employs TRBV6-5 and TRBJ1-2; no firm D call. This CDR3 has 13 amino acids. Germline V gene sequence: CDR1 MNHEY, CDR2 SVGAGI. The V gene lost 6 bases and the J gene lost 8 bases, with 16 bases spanning the gap.

As regards this clone: Other DNA sequences from this sample encode an identical CDR3 as well. This chain links TRBV5-1 with TRBJ1-4; 10 nucleotides match TRBD1. Unmatched junction bases numbered 4, after V lost 4 bases and J lost 7 bases. Germline V gene data show CDR1 as SGHRS and CDR2 as YFSETQ. The CDR3 totals 14 residues. The CDR3 DNA follows: TGCGCCAGCAGCCCCGGGACAGGGGCTGAAAAACTGTTTTTT. Protein product: CASSPGTGAEKLFF.

The rearrangement links TRBV28 to TRBJ1-5; D unresolved. The CDR3 runs 14 residues. V gave up 7 bases and J gave up 6 bases, with 16 bases separating them. Per germline, CDR1 MDHEN and CDR2 SYDVKM. CDR3 DNA: TGTGCCAGCACCCAGTCGTATAGCGGTCAGCCCCAGCATTTT. As protein: CASTQSYSGQPQHF.

This sequence joins TRBV11-2 and TRBJ1-3, with D uncertain. The CDR3 sequence is 17 residues long. CDR1 is SGHAT and CDR2 is FQNNGV in the germline V gene. V was shortened by 1 base and J by 0 bases, with 13 bases between the two germline ends. CDR3 in DNA: TGTGCCAGCAGCTTAGTAGAGGGTCAGATCTCTGGAAACACCATATATTTT. Protein sequence: CASSLVEGQISGNTIYF.

This chain links TRBV9 with TRBJ1-4; D ambiguous. The V gene's germline CDR1 is SGDLS and CDR2 YYNGEE. V lost 0 bases and J lost 8, with 11 bases in between. The CDR3 spans 14 residues. CDR3 DNA sequence: TGTGCCAGCAGCGTAGAGGGAGGTAGAGAAAAACTGTTTTTT. This encodes CASSVEGGREKLFF.

J is TRBJ2-3 and V is TRBV7-3, with TRBD1 matching over 7 bases. Germline assignment: CDR1 SGHTA and CDR2 FQGTGA. The V segment lost 6 bases and the J segment 1 base; nucleotides outside the gene matches: 7. This CDR3 is 15 amino acids long. The CDR3 nucleotides are TGTGCCAGCAGTCAAACAGGGGCACGCACAGATACGCAGTATTTT. It yields the protein CASSQTGARTDTQYF.

The J gene is TRBJ2-3, the V gene TRBV28; 11 nucleotides line up with TRBD2. This CDR3 region has 15 residues. The V segment lost 5 bases and the J segment 5 bases; nucleotides outside the gene matches: 6. Germline lookup yields CDR1 MDHEN and CDR2 SYDVKM. CDR3 amino acids: CASSPPGLAVDTQYF. The CDR3 DNA is TGTGCCAGCAGTCCCCCGGGACTAGCGGTAGATACGCAGTATTTT. Looking up the rest from reference TRBV28 and TRBJ2-3 gives the full variable domain: DVKVTQSSRYLVKRTGEKVFLECVQDMDHENMFWYRQDPGLGLRLIYFSYDVKMKEKGDIPEGYSVSREKKERFSLILESASTNQTSMYLCASSPPGLAVDTQYFGPGTRLTVL.

The chain employs TRBV25-1 and TRBJ2-1; D possibly corresponds to TRBD1 (6 bases). Germline CDR1 is MGHDK and CDR2 is SYGVNS. The CDR3 extends over 16 amino acids. The ends were cut back, 6 bases at V and 8 bases at J, with 23 bases in the middle. CDR3 protein: CASRDTGTSRVDEQFF. The CDR3, as DNA: TGTGCCAGCAGAGATACCGGGACATCGAGGGTAGATGAGCAGTTCTTC.